Listed below are T cell receptor beta chains from one sample, sequenced in a study of response to subunit inactivated influenza vaccine. TCRdb redid the calling of the RT-PCR reads with MiXCR, one entry per CDR3 protein. The sample has about 520,000 distinct CDR3 sequences, less than 7.5% seen once. This specimen was PBMCs from blood, taken 23 months after vaccination. These receptors all come from a man between 45 and 75 years old who received an inactivated influenza vaccine. Both conserved end residues are part of each CDR3. The D gene is left open where the match is weak. Size tells how often a clone was seen (once, few, many) or the class of an expanded clone, and some rows leave it out.

size	D	V	J	CDR3	DNA
many	NA	TRBV11-3	TRBJ2-6	CASSLGSNAGANVLTF	TGTGCCAGCAGCTTGGGGTCGAACGCTGGGGCCAACGTCCTGACTTTC
few	NA	TRBV7-9	TRBJ1-2	CASSINPIDGSYGYTF	TGTGCCAGCAGCATCAACCCTATCGATGGATCCTATGGCTACACCTTC
few	NA	TRBV28	TRBJ1-5	CASSLREALTDSNQPQHF	TGTGCCAGCAGTTTGAGGGAAGCTTTAACGGATAGCAATCAGCCCCAGCATTTT
many	NA	TRBV7-8	TRBJ2-1	CASSVTKNNEQFF	TGTGCCAGCAGCGTAACAAAGAACAATGAGCAGTTCTTC
NA	NA	TRBV12-3/TRBV12-4	TRBJ2-1	CASSNRRGSSYNEQFF	TGTGCCAGCAGTAACCGACGGGGAAGCTCCTACAATGAGCAGTTCTTC
many	NA	TRBV3-1	TRBJ2-1	CASSQAPVYNEQFF	TGTGCCAGCAGCCAAGCACCCGTCTACAATGAGCAGTTCTTC
NA	NA	TRBV7-2	TRBJ2-3	CASSGQGGGITDTQYF	TGTGCCAGCAGCGGGCAAGGGGGGGGGATCACAGATACGCAGTATTTT
many	NA	TRBV4-3	TRBJ1-1	CASSRTSRSTEAFF	TGCGCCAGCAGCCGAACCTCCAGATCCACTGAAGCTTTCTTT
few	TRBD2	TRBV7-2	TRBJ2-7	CASSPGLAGASPQYF	TGTGCCAGCAGCCCGGGACTAGCGGGAGCTTCCCCGCAGTACTTC
many	NA	TRBV5-5	TRBJ1-4	CASSLGVREKLFF	TGTGCCAGCAGCTTGGGGGTTCGGGAAAAACTGTTTTTT
few	NA	TRBV7-7	TRBJ2-7	CASSPAVTGTGEQYF	TGTGCTAGCAGCCCTGCTGTGACGGGAACGGGCGAGCAGTACTTC
many	TRBD2	TRBV7-9	TRBJ2-1	CASSLEGLLNNEQFF	TGTGCCAGCAGCTTAGAGGGACTACTCAACAATGAGCAGTTCTTC
many	TRBD1	TRBV20-1	TRBJ1-5	CSARRRDRSNQPQHF	TGCAGTGCTAGAAGGCGGGACAGGAGCAATCAGCCCCAGCATTTT
many	NA	TRBV28	TRBJ2-7	CASSLSSRYEQYF	TGTGCCAGCAGTTTAAGTTCCCGCTACGAGCAGTACTTC
few	TRBD1	TRBV15	TRBJ2-1	CATSTTGAPYNEQFF	TGTGCCACCAGCACGACAGGGGCGCCCTACAATGAGCAGTTCTTC
many	NA	TRBV5-1	TRBJ1-6	CASSFGQEHSPLHF	TGCGCCAGCAGCTTTGGTCAGGAGCATTCACCCCTCCACTTT
many	NA	TRBV12-3/TRBV12-4	TRBJ2-7	CASSSSNEQYF	TGTGCCAGCAGTTCGAGTAACGAGCAGTACTTC
NA	NA	TRBV2	TRBJ2-2	CASTGVRRTGELFF	TGTGCCAGCACGGGTGTCCGGCGCACCGGGGAGCTGTTTTTT
NA	NA	TRBV7-2	TRBJ2-5	CASSLVPGKRRTPQETQYF	TGTGCCAGCAGCTTAGTGCCCGGCAAGAGGAGAACCCCTCAAGAGACCCAGTACTTC
NA	NA	TRBV20-1	TRBJ2-7	CSASPGSDVDEQYF	TGCAGTGCTAGCCCAGGGTCAGATGTCGACGAGCAGTACTTC
once	NA	TRBV12-3/TRBV12-4	TRBJ1-5	CASSPDKAGNQPQHF	TGTGCCAGCAGCCCCGACAAGGCGGGCAATCAGCCCCAGCATTTT
few	TRBD2	TRBV12-3/TRBV12-4	TRBJ2-7	CASSPTSGRPYEQYF	TGTGCCAGCAGTCCGACTAGCGGGAGACCCTACGAGCAGTACTTC
many	TRBD2	TRBV6-5	TRBJ2-5	CASISGLGLETQYF	TGTGCCAGCATTTCGGGACTAGGGTTAGAGACCCAGTACTTC
many	TRBD1	TRBV5-1	TRBJ1-1	CASSSPDTRGKAQAFF	TGCGCCAGCAGCTCCCCTGATACCAGGGGGAAGGCACAAGCTTTCTTT
NA	TRBD1	TRBV20-1	TRBJ2-5	CSASFGQAQETQYF	TGCAGTGCGAGTTTTGGACAGGCACAAGAGACCCAGTACTTC
few	NA	TRBV6-2/TRBV6-3	TRBJ2-7	CASSYLGFYEQYF	TGTGCCAGCAGTTACTTAGGGTTCTACGAGCAGTACTTC
few	TRBD1	TRBV4-3	TRBJ2-1	CASSQDVQGALEQFF	TGCGCCAGCAGCCAAGATGTACAGGGGGCTTTAGAGCAGTTCTTC
few	TRBD2	TRBV9	TRBJ2-1	CASSARLADSYNEQFF	TGTGCCAGCAGCGCCCGACTAGCGGATTCCTACAATGAGCAGTTCTTC
NA	NA	TRBV4-3	TRBJ2-7	CASSQEVGDFYEQYF	TGCGCCAGCAGCCAAGAGGTGGGGGACTTCTACGAGCAGTACTTC
few	NA	TRBV2	TRBJ2-5	CASSPFGEETQYF	TGTGCCAGCAGTCCCTTCGGAGAAGAGACCCAGTACTTC
few	NA	TRBV5-1	TRBJ1-4	CASSFTGALNEKLFF	TGCGCCAGCAGCTTTACGGGGGCGCTTAATGAAAAACTGTTTTTT
NA	TRBD1	TRBV29-1	TRBJ1-1	CSARQGHAWKAFF	TGCAGCGCCAGACAGGGCCACGCCTGGAAAGCTTTCTTT
many	TRBD1	TRBV29-1	TRBJ1-2	CSVGDRYYTF	TGCAGCGTTGGGGACAGGTACTACACCTTC
few	TRBD2	TRBV20-1	TRBJ2-1	CSARGSGRVSYNEQFF	TGCAGTGCTAGGGGGAGCGGGAGGGTCTCCTACAATGAGCAGTTCTTC
many	NA	TRBV5-6	TRBJ2-7	CASSRVTGATYEQYF	TGTGCCAGCAGCCGGGTAACGGGTGCTACCTACGAGCAGTACTTC
NA	NA	TRBV2	TRBJ2-3	CASNLGGSTDTQYF	TGTGCCAGCAATCTAGGGGGGAGCACAGATACGCAGTATTTT
NA	NA	TRBV15	TRBJ1-5	CATSREIGTASNQPQHF	TGTGCCACCAGCAGAGAAATCGGGACGGCCAGCAATCAGCCCCAGCATTTT
many	NA	TRBV6-5	TRBJ2-7	CASSYLLSTDYEQYF	TGTGCCAGCAGTTATTTACTGTCAACCGACTACGAGCAGTACTTC
NA	TRBD1	TRBV7-6	TRBJ2-2	CASSYGTGASGGELFF	TGTGCCAGCAGCTATGGGACAGGGGCGAGCGGCGGGGAGCTGTTTTTT
many	TRBD2	TRBV29-1	TRBJ2-2	CSVEEKPTSGRRNTGELFF	TGCAGCGTTGAAGAGAAACCCACTAGCGGGAGGCGCAACACCGGGGAGCTGTTTTTT
few	NA	TRBV7-2	TRBJ1-5	CASSSRGRYRPQHF	TGTGCCAGCAGCAGCCGGGGACGCTATAGGCCCCAGCATTTT
many	TRBD2	TRBV11-2	TRBJ2-3	CASSLNRGDTDTQYF	TGTGCCAGCAGCTTAAATCGGGGGGACACAGATACGCAGTATTTT
few	NA	TRBV6-1	TRBJ2-7	CASSRVGTVAYEQYF	TGTGCCAGCAGCAGAGTCGGGACGGTTGCCTACGAGCAGTACTTC
NA	TRBD2	TRBV5-6	TRBJ2-2	CASSLGLAGGFNTGELFF	TGTGCCAGCAGCTTGGGACTAGCGGGGGGATTTAACACCGGGGAGCTGTTTTTT
NA	NA	TRBV3-1	TRBJ1-1	CASSQGTGLETEAFF	TGTGCCAGCAGCCAGGGCACAGGGCTCGAAACTGAAGCTTTCTTT
NA	NA	TRBV4-3	TRBJ2-2	CASSQEVGRNTGELFF	TGCGCCAGCAGCCAAGAGGTCGGGAGAAACACCGGGGAGCTGTTTTTT
many	NA	TRBV10-3	TRBJ2-4	CATLDGGVGIQYF	TGTGCCACCTTGGACGGTGGGGTGGGCATTCAGTACTTC
few	NA	TRBV6-2/TRBV6-3	TRBJ1-1	CASSYSGDGTEAFF	TGTGCCAGCAGTTACTCGGGCGACGGCACTGAAGCTTTCTTT
few	TRBD2	TRBV10-3	TRBJ2-3	CAIRSAGSTDTQYF	TGTGCCATCAGGTCAGCGGGGAGCACAGATACGCAGTATTTT